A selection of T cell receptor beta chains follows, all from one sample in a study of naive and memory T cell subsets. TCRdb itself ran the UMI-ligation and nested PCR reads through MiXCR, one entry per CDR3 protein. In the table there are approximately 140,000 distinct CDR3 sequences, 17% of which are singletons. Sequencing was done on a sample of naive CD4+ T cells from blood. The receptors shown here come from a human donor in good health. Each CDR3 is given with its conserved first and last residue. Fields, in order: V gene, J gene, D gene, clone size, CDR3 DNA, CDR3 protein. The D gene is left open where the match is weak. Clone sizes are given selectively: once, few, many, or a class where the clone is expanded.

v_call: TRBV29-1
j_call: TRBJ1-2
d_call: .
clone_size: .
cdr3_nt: TGCAGCGTTGCCGGCCCAGGGGCTGGCTACACCTTC
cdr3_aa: CSVAGPGAGYTF

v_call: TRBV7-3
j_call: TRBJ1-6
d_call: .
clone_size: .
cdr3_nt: TGTGCCAGCAGCTTATGGGACTCTAATTCACCCCTCCACTTT
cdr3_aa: CASSLWDSNSPLHF

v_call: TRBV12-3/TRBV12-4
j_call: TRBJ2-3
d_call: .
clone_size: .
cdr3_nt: TGTGCCAGCAGTTCCGTGATCCGGATCACAGATACGCAGTATTTT
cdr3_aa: CASSSVIRITDTQYF

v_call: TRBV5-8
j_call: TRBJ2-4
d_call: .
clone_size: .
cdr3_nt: TGTGCCAGCAGCTTCTTTCCAGGGGCCAACATTCAGTACTTC
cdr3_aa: CASSFFPGANIQYF

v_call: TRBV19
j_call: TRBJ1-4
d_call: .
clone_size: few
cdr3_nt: TGTGCCAGTAGTATACAGGGGACTAATGAAAAACTGTTTTTT
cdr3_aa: CASSIQGTNEKLFF

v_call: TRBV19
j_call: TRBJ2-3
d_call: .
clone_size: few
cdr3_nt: TGTGCCAGTAGTTGGGGCGGACCGGGAAGCACAGATACGCAGTATTTT
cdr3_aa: CASSWGGPGSTDTQYF

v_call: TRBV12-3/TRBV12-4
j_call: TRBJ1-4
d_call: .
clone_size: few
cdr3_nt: TGTGCCAGCAGTTTAGGAGGGGCCACGGATAATGAAAAACTGTTTTTT
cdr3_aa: CASSLGGATDNEKLFF

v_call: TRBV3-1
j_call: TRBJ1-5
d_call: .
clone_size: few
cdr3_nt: TGTGCCAGCAGCCAAACCGACTTACGCAATCAGCCCCAGCATTTT
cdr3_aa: CASSQTDLRNQPQHF

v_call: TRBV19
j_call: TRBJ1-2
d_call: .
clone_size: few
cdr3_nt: TGTGCCAGTAGTATTTCAGGGAGAGACTATGGCTACACCTTC
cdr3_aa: CASSISGRDYGYTF

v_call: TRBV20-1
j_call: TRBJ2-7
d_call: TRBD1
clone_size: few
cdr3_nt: TGCAGTGCACTTAGGGGGCTAAGCTTGCTCGAGCAGTACTTC
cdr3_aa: CSALRGLSLLEQYF

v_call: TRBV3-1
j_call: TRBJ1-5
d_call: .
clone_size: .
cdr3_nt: TGTGCCAGCAGCCAATCCGGGAGCCAGCCCCAGCATTTT
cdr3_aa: CASSQSGSQPQHF

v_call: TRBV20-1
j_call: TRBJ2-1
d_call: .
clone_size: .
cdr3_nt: TGCAGTGCCAGCCGAGGGACTTCCGCACAGGTCTACAATGAGCAGTTCTTC
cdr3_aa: CSASRGTSAQVYNEQFF

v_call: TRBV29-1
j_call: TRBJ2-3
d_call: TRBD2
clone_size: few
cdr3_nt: TGCGCCCATAGCGGGAGACCCCTAGATACGCAGTATTTT
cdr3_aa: CAHSGRPLDTQYF

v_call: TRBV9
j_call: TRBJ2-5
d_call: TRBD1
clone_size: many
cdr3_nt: TGTGCCAGCAGCGTAGCACCACAGGGGTCCCAAGAGACCCAGTACTTC
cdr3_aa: CASSVAPQGSQETQYF

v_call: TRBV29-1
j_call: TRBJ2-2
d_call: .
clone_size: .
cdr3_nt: TGCAGCGTTGAATTTTTTGGGAGGTACACCGGGGAGCTGTTTTTT
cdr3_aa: CSVEFFGRYTGELFF

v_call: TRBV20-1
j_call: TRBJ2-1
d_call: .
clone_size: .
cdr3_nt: TGCAGTGTTAGAGATCCCAGGGCGGCGGGATACAATGAGCAGTTCTTC
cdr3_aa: CSVRDPRAAGYNEQFF

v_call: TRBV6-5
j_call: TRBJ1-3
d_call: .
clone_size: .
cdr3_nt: TGTGCCAGCAGTTACAACTCTGGAAACACCATATATTTT
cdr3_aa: CASSYNSGNTIYF

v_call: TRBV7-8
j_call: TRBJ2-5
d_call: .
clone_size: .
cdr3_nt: TGTGCCAGCAGCACCAGACTGGAAGAGACCCAGTACTTC
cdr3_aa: CASSTRLEETQYF

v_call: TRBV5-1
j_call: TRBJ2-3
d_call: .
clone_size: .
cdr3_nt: TGCGCCAGCAGCTTTGAAGTAGGTAGGACAGATACGCAGTATTTT
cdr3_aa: CASSFEVGRTDTQYF

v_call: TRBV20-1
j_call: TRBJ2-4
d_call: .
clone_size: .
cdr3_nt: TGCAGTGCTAGGAAGGGGGCCAAAAACATTCAGTACTTC
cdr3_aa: CSARKGAKNIQYF

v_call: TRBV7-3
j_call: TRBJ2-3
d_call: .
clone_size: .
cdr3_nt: TGTGCCAGCAGCTTAACCCCCCGTCCCACAGATACGCAGTATTTT
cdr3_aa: CASSLTPRPTDTQYF

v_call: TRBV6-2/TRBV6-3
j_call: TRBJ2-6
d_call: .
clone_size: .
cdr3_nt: TGTGCCAGCACCAAAAACAGGAGGGCAGGGGCCAACGTCCTGACTTTC
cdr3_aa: CASTKNRRAGANVLTF

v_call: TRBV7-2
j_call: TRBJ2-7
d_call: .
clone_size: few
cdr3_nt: TGTGCCAGCAGCTCCGTTAGCGCTGCCTACGAGCAGTACTTC
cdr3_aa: CASSSVSAAYEQYF

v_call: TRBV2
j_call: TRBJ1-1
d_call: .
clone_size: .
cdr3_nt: TGTGCCAGCAGTGGAGGACTGAACACTGAAGCTTTCTTT
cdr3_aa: CASSGGLNTEAFF

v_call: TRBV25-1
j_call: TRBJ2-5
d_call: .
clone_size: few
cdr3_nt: TGTGCCAGCAGGTTCCAGGGTGCGGAGACCCAGTACTTC
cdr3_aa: CASRFQGAETQYF

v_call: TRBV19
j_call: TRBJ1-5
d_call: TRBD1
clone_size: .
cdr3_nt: TGTGCCAGTAACTCCGACAGGGGGGATTATCAGCCCCAGCATTTT
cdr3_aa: CASNSDRGDYQPQHF

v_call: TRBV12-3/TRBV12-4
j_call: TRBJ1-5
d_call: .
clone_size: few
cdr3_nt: TGTGCCAGCAGTTCCAGGACCGATTATAGCAATCAGCCCCAGCATTTT
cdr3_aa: CASSSRTDYSNQPQHF

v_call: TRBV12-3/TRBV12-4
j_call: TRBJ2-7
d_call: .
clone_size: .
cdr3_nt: TGTGCCAGCAGTTTACGGCGGTACTCCTACGAGCAGTACTTC
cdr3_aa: CASSLRRYSYEQYF

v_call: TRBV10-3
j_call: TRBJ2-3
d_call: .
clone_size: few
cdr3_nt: TGTGCCATGAAACCTAGCAAGGGCACAGATACGCAGTATTTT
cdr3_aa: CAMKPSKGTDTQYF

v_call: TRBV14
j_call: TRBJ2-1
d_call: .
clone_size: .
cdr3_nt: TGTGCCAGCAGCCAAGCGGGATTAGCGGATTTCTACAATGAGCAGTTCTTC
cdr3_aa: CASSQAGLADFYNEQFF

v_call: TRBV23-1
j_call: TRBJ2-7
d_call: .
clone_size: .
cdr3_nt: TGCGCCAGCACCCCCCGGGCGGACCTCTACGAGCAGTACTTC
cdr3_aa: CASTPRADLYEQYF

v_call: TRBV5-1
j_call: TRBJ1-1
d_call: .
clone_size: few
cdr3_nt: TGCGCCAGCAGCTTGGACGGCCTGAACACTGAAGCTTTCTTT
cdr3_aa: CASSLDGLNTEAFF

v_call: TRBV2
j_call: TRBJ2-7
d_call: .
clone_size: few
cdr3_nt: TGTGCCAGCAGTTCCGGGACCCACTACGAGCAGTACTTC
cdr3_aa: CASSSGTHYEQYF

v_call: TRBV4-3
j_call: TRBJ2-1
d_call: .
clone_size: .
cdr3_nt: TGCGCCAGCAGCCAAGATTTGGGGCAGTACAATGAGCAGTTCTTC
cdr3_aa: CASSQDLGQYNEQFF

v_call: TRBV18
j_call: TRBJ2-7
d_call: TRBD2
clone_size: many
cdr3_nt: TGTGCCAGCTCACCGAAGATCCGGGACTACCGGTACGAGCAGTACTTC
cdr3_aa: CASSPKIRDYRYEQYF

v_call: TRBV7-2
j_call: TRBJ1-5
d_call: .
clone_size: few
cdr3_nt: TGTGCCAGCAGCCTGAGACAGGACAGCAATCAGCCCCAGCATTTT
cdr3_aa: CASSLRQDSNQPQHF

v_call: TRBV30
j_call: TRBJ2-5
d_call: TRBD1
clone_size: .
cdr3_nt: TGTGCCTGGAGCTTTGGGACAGGGGAGACGACCCAGTACTTC
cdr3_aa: CAWSFGTGETTQYF

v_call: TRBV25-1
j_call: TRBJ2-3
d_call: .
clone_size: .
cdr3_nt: TGTGCCAGCAGTGGATCAGGGATTGGTAGCACAGATACGCAGTATTTT
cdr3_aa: CASSGSGIGSTDTQYF

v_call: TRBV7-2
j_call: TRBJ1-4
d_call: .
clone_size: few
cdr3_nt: TGTGCCAGCAGCCCCCCCCCAGGAGTAAATGAAAAACTGTTTTTT
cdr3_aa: CASSPPPGVNEKLFF

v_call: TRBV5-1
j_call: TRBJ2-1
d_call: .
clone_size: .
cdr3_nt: TGCGCCAGCAGCGACAGGTACAATGAGCAGTTCTTC
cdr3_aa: CASSDRYNEQFF

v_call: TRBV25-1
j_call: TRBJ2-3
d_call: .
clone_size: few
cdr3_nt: TGTGCCAGCAGTGAAACGGGGGCTTTGGATACGCAGTATTTT
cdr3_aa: CASSETGALDTQYF

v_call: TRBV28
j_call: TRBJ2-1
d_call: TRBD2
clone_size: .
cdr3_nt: TGTGCCAGCAGTCCGGGACTAGCGGGAGTGAAGTTCTTC
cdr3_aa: CASSPGLAGVKFF

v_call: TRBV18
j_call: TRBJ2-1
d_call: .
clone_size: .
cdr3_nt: TGTGCCAGCTCACCTAAGGAAGCGGCCTCCTACAATGAGCAGTTCTTC
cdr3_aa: CASSPKEAASYNEQFF

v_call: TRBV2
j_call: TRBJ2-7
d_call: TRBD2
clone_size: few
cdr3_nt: TGTGCCAGCAAGTACAGCGGGAGGGCCTCGGACTACGAGCAGTACTTC
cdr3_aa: CASKYSGRASDYEQYF

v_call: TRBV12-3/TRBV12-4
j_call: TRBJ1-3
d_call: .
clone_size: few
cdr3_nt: TGTGCCAGCAGTTTAGTCTCGTCCGGGGCTGGAAACACCATATATTTT
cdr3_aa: CASSLVSSGAGNTIYF

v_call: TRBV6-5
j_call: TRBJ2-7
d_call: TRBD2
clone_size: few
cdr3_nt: TGTGCCAGCAGCCAGAGCGGGAGGAGCTCCTACGAGCAGTACTTC
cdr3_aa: CASSQSGRSSYEQYF

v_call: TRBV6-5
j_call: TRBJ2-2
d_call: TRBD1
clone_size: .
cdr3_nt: TGTGCCAGCAGGATGTACAGGGGACCCACCGGGGAGCTGTTTTTT
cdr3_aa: CASRMYRGPTGELFF

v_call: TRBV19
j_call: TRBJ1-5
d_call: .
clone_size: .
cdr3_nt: TGTGCCAGTAGGAGCAGACGTACGGAGCCCCAGCATTTT
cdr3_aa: CASRSRRTEPQHF

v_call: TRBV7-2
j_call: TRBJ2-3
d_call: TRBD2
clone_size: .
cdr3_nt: TGTGCCAGCAGCTTTCGCCCGGGACTAGTGCCAGATACGCAGTATTTT
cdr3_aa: CASSFRPGLVPDTQYF

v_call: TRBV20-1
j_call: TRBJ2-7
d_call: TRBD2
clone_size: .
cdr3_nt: TGCAGTGCAAGAGCGGGGGGGAAGGGGGAGCAGTACTTC
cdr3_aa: CSARAGGKGEQYF

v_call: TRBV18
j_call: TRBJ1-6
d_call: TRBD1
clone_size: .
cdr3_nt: TGTGCCAGCTCACCACCCTCAGCAGGGGGCAATTCACCCCTCCACTTT
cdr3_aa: CASSPPSAGGNSPLHF

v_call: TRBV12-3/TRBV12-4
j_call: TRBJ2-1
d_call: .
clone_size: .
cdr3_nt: TGTGCCAGCAGTTTACTGTCAGGGAGCGTAGTTTACAATGAGCAGTTCTTC
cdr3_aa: CASSLLSGSVVYNEQFF